These 3 T cell receptor beta chains were sequenced from one sample in a study of glioma-infiltrating T cells after dendritic cell vaccination. This sample's time point: after dendritic cell vaccination, including at tumor progression/relapse. Clones were read by immunoSEQ multiplex PCR, and TCRdb kept only the in-frame ones, dropping some. Of fewer than 90,000 clones in the sample, 80% to 85% were seen once. The sample was blood, taken after dendritic cell vaccination. The receptors were gathered from a human donor with glioblastoma.

The CDR3 bases are TGTGCCAGCAGCTCCACCGGGGTTCTTTCACCCCTCCACTTT. Protein sequence: CASSSTGVLSPLHF. The genes are TRBV7-8 and TRBJ1-6; no reliable D call. Germline CDR1 SGHVS, CDR2 FQNEAQ. V dropped 4 bases and J dropped 9 bases, with 13 bases sitting between them. This CDR3 spans 14 amino acids.

The V and J genes are TRBV11-2 and TRBJ1-2; 8 bases are shared with TRBD1. Germline CDR1 and CDR2: SGHAT and FQNNGV. The CDR3 extends over 13 amino acids. The trim removed 4 bases at V and 7 bases at J, leaving 5 bases unmatched. The CDR3 DNA reads as TGTGCCAGCAGCTCCGACAGGGGAGGTGGCTACACCTTC. This gives the protein CASSSDRGGGYTF.

This rearrangement joins TRBV9 to TRBJ2-2; the match to TRBD2 covers 9 bases. This CDR3 is built from 15 residues. The germline gives CDR1 SGDLS, CDR2 YYNGEE. V lost 6 bases, J lost 4 bases, and 7 bases stayed unmatched. The CDR3 region has the DNA TGTGCCAGCAACCAGCGGGGGGTGATCACCGGGGAGCTGTTTTTT. This sequence encodes CASNQRGVITGELFF.